The source of this T cell receptor (beta chain) is a study of control samples from healthy donors and cancer patients. The repertoire was sequenced with immunoSEQ multiplex PCR; TCRdb's copy has only in-frame clones and lacks some. The sample has around 78,000 clones, just under 95% seen once. The sequence derives from a woman between 18 and 29 years old in good health. The sequenced sample was blood.

The CDR3 DNA follows: TGTGCCAGCCGTAAGACCGGGACTATCAACTACGAGCAGTACTTC. Protein product: CASRKTGTINYEQYF. The gene calls are TRBV27 and TRBJ2-7; 7 positions match TRBD2. The CDR3 length is 15 residues. Unmatched junction bases numbered 13, after V lost 8 bases and J lost 3 bases. CDR1 MNHEY and CDR2 SMNVEV come from the germline V gene (reference sequence).